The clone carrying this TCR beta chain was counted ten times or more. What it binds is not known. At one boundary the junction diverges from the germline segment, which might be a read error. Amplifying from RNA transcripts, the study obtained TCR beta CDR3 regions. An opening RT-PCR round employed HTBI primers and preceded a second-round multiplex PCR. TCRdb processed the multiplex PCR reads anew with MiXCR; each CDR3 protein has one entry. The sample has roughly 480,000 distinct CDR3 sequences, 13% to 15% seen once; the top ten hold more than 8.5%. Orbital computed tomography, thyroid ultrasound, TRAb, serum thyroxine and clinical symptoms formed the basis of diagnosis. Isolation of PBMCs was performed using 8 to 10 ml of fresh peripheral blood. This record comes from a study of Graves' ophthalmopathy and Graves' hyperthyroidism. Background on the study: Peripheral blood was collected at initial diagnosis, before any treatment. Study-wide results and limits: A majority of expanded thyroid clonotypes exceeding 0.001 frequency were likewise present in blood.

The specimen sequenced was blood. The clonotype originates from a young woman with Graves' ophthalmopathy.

The CDR3, as DNA: TGTGCCACCACTGGGGGAAAAGGATCGGAGACCCGGTACTTC. The encoded protein is CATTGGKGSETRYF. This rearrangement joins TRBV24-1 to TRBJ2-5; D may match TRBD1 or TRBD2 (5 bases each). The CDR3 has 14 residues. The germline V gene encodes CDR1 KGHDR and CDR2 SFDVKD.